The next 26 T cell receptor beta chains were all read from a single sample in a study of blood T cell repertoires in COVID-19. The protocol was immunoSEQ multiplex PCR, while the TCRdb copy is restricted to in-frame clones and leaves out a portion. The sample holds hundreds of thousands of clones; roughly three quarters are singletons and the top ten take approximately 4%. The sample taken for sequencing was peripheral blood. These receptors came from a woman in her forties with active or convalescent COVID-19.

This chain connects TRBV4-1 to TRBJ2-4; TRBD1 is a possible D gene (5 bases). The CDR3 is 16 residues long. V dropped 6 bases and J dropped 1 base, with 16 bases sitting between them. The germline CDR1 and CDR2 sequences are MGHRA and YSYEKL. The CDR3, as DNA: TGCGCCAGCAGGCCCGTGGGGCTTAGGGCCAAAAACATTCAGTACTTC. This translates into CASRPVGLRAKNIQYF.

This clone was counted once. The chain links TRBV4-1 to TRBJ1-2; D not resolved. Germline V gene sequence: CDR1 MGHRA, CDR2 YSYEKL. The CDR3 sequence is 16 residues long. V gave up 2 bases and J gave up 1 base, with 14 bases separating them. CDR3 region: CASSQPRELLNYGYTF. CDR3 DNA: TGCGCCAGCAGCCAACCCCGGGAGCTGCTTAACTATGGCTACACCTTC.

The chain joins TRBV27 to TRBJ2-1; TRBD2 agrees at 11 bases. The V and J ends lost 5 bases and 6 bases, in that order; junction bases with no gene match: 6. Germline V gene lookup returns CDR1 MNHEY and CDR2 SMNVEV (reference sequence). This CDR3 comprises 15 residues. CDR3 sequence: CASSSSGGAANEQFF. The CDR3 DNA reads TGTGCCAGCAGTAGTAGCGGGGGGGCCGCCAATGAGCAGTTCTTC.

This rearrangement joins TRBV6-4 to TRBJ2-3; 10 bases align to TRBD1. The CDR3 runs 15 residues. The junction had 6 bases not matched to a gene; V was cut back by 6 bases and J by 3 bases. Germline V CDR1 and CDR2: MRHNA, SNTAGT. CDR3 DNA sequence: TGTGCCAGCAGCACAAGACAGGGGGCAACAGATACGCAGTATTTT. Residues: CASSTRQGATDTQYF.

This clone was counted many times. The chain joins TRBV7-9 to TRBJ1-3; a possible D gene is TRBD1 (6 bases). The CDR3 spans 17 residues. With 0 bases removed from V and 0 bases from J, the gap between germline ends came to 12 bases. Germline lookup yields CDR1 SEHNR and CDR2 FQNEAQ (reference sequence). DNA for the CDR3: TGTGCCAGCAGCTTAGCGCTCGGGACAAGCTCTGGAAACACCATATATTTT. It is translated as CASSLALGTSSGNTIYF.

The chain uses TRBV30 and TRBJ1-6, with TRBD1 identical over 7 bases. Trimming took 4 bases from V and 4 from J; bases not matched to a gene: 4. Germline CDR1 reads GTSNPN; CDR2 reads SVGIG (reference sequence). The CDR3 is made up of 14 amino acids. The CDR3 DNA reads as TGTGCCTGGACACGGACAGGTTATAATTCACCCCTCCACTTT. Translating it yields CAWTRTGYNSPLHF.

The rearrangement uses TRBV28 and TRBJ2-3; 8 nucleotides line up with TRBD1. V was clipped by 6 bases and J by 2 bases; unmatched bases: 4. The CDR3 is made up of 14 amino acids. Germline assignment: CDR1 MDHEN and CDR2 SYDVKM. The CDR3 region has the DNA TGTGCCAGCAGGACGGGACAGGTCACAGATACGCAGTATTTT. Encoded protein: CASRTGQVTDTQYF.

The count of this clone is one. V gene TRBV3-1 (or the pseudogene TRBV3-2) combines with J gene TRBJ1-3; 7 bases are shared with TRBD1. Germline CDR1 and CDR2: LGHDT and YNNKEL (reference sequence). CDR3 length: 17 residues. V trimming: 2 bases; J trimming: 0 bases; junction bases outside the gene matches: 7. This CDR3 is CASSQPGQRRSGNTIYF. CDR3 in DNA: TGTGCCAGCAGCCAACCGGGACAGAGACGCTCTGGAAACACCATATATTTT.

This clone was detected a few times. The gene calls are TRBV18 and TRBJ1-4; perhaps TRBD1 as D (5 bases). Deletions cut 0 bases from V and 5 bases from J, with 10 bases between. Germline assignment: CDR1 KGHSH and CDR2 LQKENI. This CDR3 is built from 15 residues. CDR3: CASSPPGGWNEKLFF. The CDR3 region has the DNA TGTGCCAGCTCACCACCGGGGGGTTGGAATGAAAAACTGTTTTTT.

The gene calls are TRBV11-2 and TRBJ2-7; D not certain. CDR3 length: 12 residues. Germline V CDR1 and CDR2: SGHAT, FQNNGV. Trimming removed 4 bases at V and 7 bases at J, with 11 bases between. CDR3 coding DNA: TGTGCCAGCAGCTCTTCTACGAAGGAGCAGTACTTC. Translating it yields CASSSSTKEQYF. Full variable domain (missing parts from reference TRBV11-2 and TRBJ2-7): EAGVAQSPRYKIIEKRQSVAFWCNPISGHATLYWYQQILGQGPKLLIQFQNNGVVDDSQLPKDRFSAERLKGVDSTLKIQPAKLEDSAVYLCASSSSTKEQYFGPGTRLTVT.

The chain carries TRBV15 and TRBJ2-5; D is unresolved. The CDR3 spans 12 residues. V shed 4 bases and J shed 0 bases, with 3 bases lying between them. CDR1 is LNHNV, CDR2 YYDKDF, per germline (reference sequence). CDR3 sequence: CATSTYQETQYF. In DNA form, the CDR3 reads TGTGCCACCAGCACCTACCAAGAGACCCAGTACTTC.

The chain carries TRBV14 and TRBJ1-4; D is unresolved. CDR1 is SGHDN and CDR2 is FVKESK in the germline V gene. V was pared by 0 bases and J by 8 bases, with 13 bases between. CDR3 length equals 15 residues. CDR3 sequence (DNA): TGTGCCAGCAGCCAAGAAGTCAGACTAGGCGAAAAACTGTTTTTT. It translates to CASSQEVRLGEKLFF.

The V call is TRBV11-2, the J call TRBJ1-5; TRBD1 agrees at 8 bases. With V trimmed by 5 bases and J by 7 bases, 7 bases remained unmatched. This CDR3 is built from 14 residues. The V gene's germline CDR1 is SGHAT and CDR2 FQNNGV. CDR3 bases: TGTGCCAGCAGCCCCAACGCAGGGGGCCAGCCCCAGCATTTT. Translated: CASSPNAGGQPQHF.

This clone has only one observation. The chain joins TRBV7-3 to TRBJ2-2; possibly TRBD1 for D (6 bases). The CDR3 is made up of 15 amino acids. The V end was cut by 5 bases, the J end by 3 bases, with 13 bases between. Germline V gene sequence: CDR1 SGHTA, CDR2 FQGTGA. The CDR3 is CASSPDRKYTGELFF. CDR3 sequence (DNA): TGTGCCAGCAGCCCGGACAGAAAGTACACCGGGGAGCTGTTTTTT.

In this sample, this clone turned up a few times. Other DNA sequences in the sample encode the same CDR3. The V gene is TRBV3-1 (or the pseudogene TRBV3-2), the J gene TRBJ2-7; TRBD1 matches at 10 bases. The CDR3 length is 14 residues. CDR1 and CDR2 from the germline V gene are LGHDT and YNNKEL (reference sequence). The trim removed 4 bases at V and 4 bases at J, leaving 4 bases unmatched. The CDR3 protein is CASSRRQGAYEQYF. Here the CDR3 DNA reads TGTGCCAGCAGCCGCCGACAGGGGGCTTACGAGCAGTACTTC.

The chain is built from TRBV10-1 and TRBJ1-6; tentatively, D is TRBD1 (6 bases). This CDR3 is 13 amino acids long. V was trimmed by 9 bases and J by 7 bases, leaving 13 bases between them. In germline, CDR1 is WNHNN, CDR2 SYGVQD (reference sequence). DNA of the CDR3: TGCGCCAGTCTCGGGACATCGAATTCACCCCTCCACTTT. It specifies CASLGTSNSPLHF.

The chain employs TRBV19 and TRBJ2-5; D is uncertain. The CDR3 is 15 residues long. CDR1 is LNHDA, CDR2 SQIVND, per germline (reference sequence). Trimming shortened V by 3 bases and J by 4 bases, and 15 bases separated the two germline ends. The CDR3 loop reads CASSIDNQAGETQYF. CDR3 in DNA: TGTGCCAGTAGTATTGATAACCAAGCAGGAGAGACCCAGTACTTC.

This rearrangement joins TRBV2 to TRBJ2-5; 12 nucleotides match TRBD1. The V gene end was trimmed by 7 bases and the J gene end by 4 bases; junction bases not matched to a gene: 4. The CDR3 spans 14 residues. Looked up from germline, CDR1 is SNHLY and CDR2 is FYNNEI. DNA for the CDR3: TGTGCCAGCACTTGGGACAGGGGGCGAGAGACCCAGTACTTC. It is translated as CASTWDRGRETQYF.

The genes are TRBV12-3 or TRBV12-4 and TRBJ1-2; 7 positions match TRBD1. V lost 5 bases to trimming and J lost 7 bases; unmatched junction nucleotides: 7. The CDR3 covers 13 residues. In nucleotides, the CDR3 is TGTGCCAGCAGTCTCACAGGGGTCCGTGGCTACACCTTC. Amino acid sequence: CASSLTGVRGYTF.

This clone was seen more than once but under ten times. This rearrangement joins TRBV28 to TRBJ1-2, with D uncertain. This CDR3 comprises 16 residues. The germline CDR1 and CDR2 sequences are MDHEN and SYDVKM. Trimming shortened V by 7 bases and J by 5 bases, and 23 bases separated the two germline ends. This chain's CDR3 is CASTPPGNLAGYGYTF. DNA of the CDR3: TGTGCCAGCACCCCCCCCGGCAATTTAGCGGGGTATGGCTACACCTTC.

The chain joins TRBV7-2 to TRBJ2-3; tentative D call: TRBD2 (6 bases). This CDR3 is 15 amino acids long. V shed 1 base and J shed 0 bases, with 8 bases lying between them. Germline V lookup: CDR1 SGHTA, CDR2 FQGNSA. This CDR3 reads CASSLEGTSTDTQYF. CDR3 sequence (DNA): TGTGCCAGCAGCTTAGAGGGGACTAGCACAGATACGCAGTATTTT.

The genes are TRBV21-1 and TRBJ1-4. TRBV21-1 is reported as a pseudogene. This CDR3 region has 15 residues. Here the CDR3 DNA reads TGTGCCAGCAGCAAAGTCCGGGGAACTAATGAAAAACTGTTTTTT. Translation: CASSKVRGTNEKLFF.

In its sample, this clone was seen once. This chain links TRBV6-1 with TRBJ2-5, with TRBD1 as a possible D gene (6 bases). Deletions cut 0 bases from V and 3 bases from J, with 17 bases between. CDR1 MNHNS and CDR2 SASEGT come from the germline V gene. This CDR3 is 17 amino acids long. This chain's CDR3 is CASSEALTGPREETQYF. The CDR3 DNA sequence: TGTGCCAGCAGTGAAGCGCTTACAGGGCCCCGGGAAGAGACCCAGTACTTC.

The rearrangement joins TRBV6-5 to TRBJ1-2; D ambiguous. The CDR3 consists of 15 residues. Trimming pared 6 bases from V and 2 bases from J, leaving 16 bases between. Germline CDR1 is MNHEY and CDR2 is SVGAGI. The CDR3 sequence is CASSEAGGSNYGYTF. CDR3 DNA: TGTGCCAGCAGCGAGGCCGGAGGCTCCAACTATGGCTACACCTTC.

This chain uses TRBV4-1 with TRBJ1-6, with unresolved D. This CDR3 has 16 residues. CDR1 is MGHRA and CDR2 is YSYEKL in the germline V gene. Deletions cut 4 bases from V and 6 bases from J, with 16 bases between. CDR3 region: CASSPIWRDSNSPLHF. The CDR3 DNA reads TGCGCCAGCAGCCCAATTTGGCGAGACTCTAATTCACCCCTCCACTTT.

The chain uses TRBV27 and TRBJ1-5; D may be TRBD1 (6 bases). V lost 2 bases to trimming and J lost 9 bases, with 23 bases between them. The CDR3 is 17 residues long. Germline lookup yields CDR1 MNHEY and CDR2 SMNVEV (reference sequence). Here the CDR3 DNA reads TGTGCCAGCAGTTTACAAACAGGGCACCGCGGATCGAGGCCCCAGCATTTT. Its translation: CASSLQTGHRGSRPQHF.